This TCR beta chain emerged from a study of cytomegalovirus exposure and HLA in healthy donors. The CDR3 covers 14 residues. The junction had 6 bases not matched to a gene; V was cut back by 4 bases and J by 9 bases. Per the germline V gene, CDR1 is MNHEY and CDR2 is SVGAGI. Primers: 60 Vbeta forward and 13 Jbeta reverse. Authors' data handling: An analysis that came later counted some 85 million unique TCR beta chains, approximately 12 million shared. Sequencing used immunoSEQ multiplex PCR; TCRdb keeps in-frame clones, though not all of them. V and J calls and clone size follow that table, whereas D and trimming were derived from the DNA. The data show fewer than 110,000 clones, roughly 70% seen once.

The V gene is TRBV6-5, the J gene TRBJ1-5, with 10 nucleotides matching TRBD1. The TCR comes from a woman between 40 and 55 years old in good health and CMV-seropositive. The sequenced sample was PBMCs. CDR3 sequence (DNA): TGTGCCAGCAGTTCGACAGGGGGCGCAGGGCCCCAGCATTTT. It encodes CASSSTGGAGPQHF.